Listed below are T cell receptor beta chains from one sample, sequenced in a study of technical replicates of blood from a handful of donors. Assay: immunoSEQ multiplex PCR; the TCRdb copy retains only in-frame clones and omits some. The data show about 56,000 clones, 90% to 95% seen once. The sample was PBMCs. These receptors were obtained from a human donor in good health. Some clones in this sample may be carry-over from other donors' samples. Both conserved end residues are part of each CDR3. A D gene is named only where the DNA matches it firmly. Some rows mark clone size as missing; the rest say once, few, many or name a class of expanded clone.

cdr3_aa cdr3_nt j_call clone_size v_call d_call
CASSVVGQGKIKSEQYF TGTGCCAGCAGCGTAGTGGGACAGGGAAAGATAAAGTCCGAGCAGTACTTC TRBJ2-7 NA TRBV9 TRBD1
CASRIRGMGGGAFF TGTGCCAGCAGAATTAGAGGGATGGGGGGTGGAGCTTTCTTT TRBJ1-1 NA TRBV7-8 NA
CASSLAGGQKTQYF TGTGCCAGCAGCCTAGCGGGGGGGCAGAAGACCCAGTACTTC TRBJ2-5 NA TRBV2 TRBD2
CASSPRQGSSYEQYF TGTGCCAGCAGCCCCCGACAGGGAAGCTCCTACGAGCAGTACTTC TRBJ2-7 NA TRBV5-4 TRBD1
CASSLKEGSVGYTF TGTGCCAGCAGCTTAAAAGAGGGATCCGTTGGCTACACCTTC TRBJ1-2 NA TRBV11-2 NA
CASSLVSSGSQETQYF TGCGCCAGCAGCTTGGTTTCTAGCGGGAGCCAAGAGACCCAGTACTTC TRBJ2-5 NA TRBV5-1 TRBD2
CASSPDSQETQYF TGTGCCAGCTCCCCGGACAGCCAAGAGACCCAGTACTTC TRBJ2-5 NA TRBV18 NA
CASSLGIRDYTYQETQYF TGCGCCAGCAGCTTAGGAATCCGGGACTACACGTACCAAGAGACCCAGTACTTC TRBJ2-5 NA TRBV5-1 TRBD2
CASGQGESYNSPLHF TGTGCCAGCGGACAGGGGGAATCCTATAATTCACCCCTCCACTTT TRBJ1-6 NA TRBV7-9 TRBD1
CASRSRDRGREQYF TGTGCCAGCAGGTCCCGGGACAGGGGACGCGAGCAGTACTTC TRBJ2-7 NA TRBV5-6 TRBD1
CASSLAGGIPYEQYF TGTGCCAGCAGCTTAGCGGGAGGAATCCCCTACGAGCAGTACTTC TRBJ2-7 NA TRBV7-3 TRBD2
CASSSRLAGVYEQYF TGTGCCAGCAGCTCCCGACTAGCGGGAGTCTACGAGCAGTACTTC TRBJ2-7 NA TRBV7-2 TRBD2
CASSEARGREETQYF TGTGCCAGCAGTGAAGCGCGGGGGAGGGAAGAGACCCAGTACTTC TRBJ2-5 NA TRBV2 TRBD2
CASSPVGQSTSYEQYF TGTGCCAGCAGTCCCGTGGGACAGTCTACCTCCTACGAGCAGTACTTC TRBJ2-7 NA TRBV27 TRBD1
CASSQDVTYEQYF TGTGCCAGCAGCCAAGATGTCACCTACGAGCAGTACTTC TRBJ2-7 NA TRBV4-2 NA
CASYLSTSAEGYTF TGCGCCAGCTACCTATCCACATCGGCGGAGGGCTACACCTTC TRBJ1-2 NA TRBV5-1 NA
CASSVGQGYGYTF TGTGCCAGCAGCGTAGGACAGGGCTATGGCTACACCTTC TRBJ1-2 NA TRBV9 TRBD1
CASSQDPPWSAGEKLFF TGCGCCAGCAGCCAAGACCCGCCCTGGTCAGCAGGAGAAAAACTGTTTTTT TRBJ1-4 NA TRBV4-1 NA
CASTPPSGVKTQYF TGTGCCAGCACCCCACCGTCTGGAGTGAAGACCCAGTACTTC TRBJ2-5 NA TRBV7-2 NA
CASSPESGPHYEQYF TGTGCCAGCTCACCAGAGAGTGGTCCCCACTACGAGCAGTACTTC TRBJ2-7 once TRBV18 NA
CASRGPEGAGGELFF TGCGCCAGCAGAGGACCAGAGGGGGCGGGCGGGGAGCTGTTTTTT TRBJ2-2 once TRBV23-1 TRBD1
CASSFAGTGFSTEAFF TGTGCCAGCAGCTTTGCCGGGACAGGGTTTAGCACTGAAGCTTTCTTT TRBJ1-1 NA TRBV7-6 TRBD1
CASSLTDNSPLHF TGTGCCAGCAGCTTAACAGATAATTCACCCCTCCACTTT TRBJ1-6 NA TRBV7-2 NA
CASNIGGAYEQFF TGTGCCAGCAATATCGGGGGGGCCTATGAGCAGTTCTTC TRBJ2-1 NA TRBV2 TRBD2
CASSFSSGSSYEQYF TGTGCCAGCAGCTTTAGTAGCGGTAGCTCCTACGAGCAGTACTTC TRBJ2-7 NA TRBV7-2 NA
CASSFSPSELTDTQYF TGTGCCAGCAGCTTCTCCCCTAGCGAACTCACAGATACGCAGTATTTT TRBJ2-3 NA TRBV5-7 NA
CASSDSATDTQYF TGTGCCAGCAGTGACTCAGCCACAGATACGCAGTATTTT TRBJ2-3 many TRBV6-4 NA
CASSQTGNMNTEAFF TGTGCCAGCAGCCAGACAGGCAACATGAACACTGAAGCTTTCTTT TRBJ1-1 once TRBV9 NA
CASSQVIPGGLGTYEQYF TGCGCCAGCAGCCAAGTAATTCCCGGTGGCCTCGGGACCTACGAGCAGTACTTC TRBJ2-7 NA TRBV4-1 NA
CASSRLAVSTDTQYF TGTGCCAGCAGTCGACTAGCGGTCAGCACAGATACGCAGTATTTT TRBJ2-3 NA TRBV2 TRBD2
CASGLGEGSEAFF TGTGCTAGTGGTTTGGGGGAGGGTAGTGAAGCTTTCTTT TRBJ1-1 NA TRBV12-5 NA
CASSLRLAGQETQYF TGTGCCAGCAGCCTACGGTTAGCGGGGCAAGAGACCCAGTACTTC TRBJ2-5 NA TRBV2 TRBD2